Following are 6 T cell receptor beta chains from one sample sequenced in a study of T cell responses to AZD1222 COVID-19 vaccine. Method: immunoSEQ multiplex PCR; TCRdb's copy keeps in-frame clones and lacks some. This table holds about 76,000 clones, more than 90% found once. This specimen was peripheral blood, taken on day 0 of AZD1222 vaccination. These receptors originate from an adult in good health.

V is TRBV28 and J is TRBJ2-7; D not resolved. The germline gives CDR1 MDHEN, CDR2 SYDVKM. The V end lost 8 bases, the J end lost 5 bases, and 13 bases lay between the germline ends. This CDR3 spans 12 amino acids. The CDR3 region has the DNA TGTGCCAGCGGGCAATATGGGGACGAGCAGTACTTC. Translation gives CASGQYGDEQYF.

The rearrangement uses TRBV27 and TRBJ2-2; TRBD2 matches at 14 bases. The V gene end was trimmed by 5 bases and the J gene end by 1 base; junction bases not matched to a gene: 9. The CDR3 sequence is 19 residues long. Germline CDR1 reads MNHEY; CDR2 reads SMNVEV (reference sequence). The CDR3 DNA is TGTGCCAGCAGTCTTGACGGACTAGCGGGGGGCTTGAACACCGGGGAGCTGTTTTTT. It is translated as CASSLDGLAGGLNTGELFF.

The chain is built from TRBV28 and TRBJ1-5; D possibly corresponds to TRBD1 (6 bases). V was shortened by 6 bases and J by 5 bases, with 17 bases between the two germline ends. CDR1 and CDR2 (germline): MDHEN, SYDVKM. The CDR3 is 15 residues long. This chain's CDR3 is CASRLGASRDQPQHF. The CDR3 DNA reads TGTGCCAGCAGATTGGGGGCCTCGCGGGATCAGCCCCAGCATTTT.

This rearrangement joins TRBV14 to TRBJ2-1, with 7 bases aligning to TRBD2. CDR3 size: 16 residues. Germline trimming cut 1 base from V and 3 bases from J; bases unmatched to any gene: 6. CDR1 and CDR2 (germline): SGHDN, FVKESK. CDR3 amino acids: CASSQGPRGVYNEQFF. The CDR3 DNA follows: TGTGCCAGCAGCCAAGGGCCCCGGGGGGTCTACAATGAGCAGTTCTTC. Supplemented by reference TRBV14 and TRBJ2-1, the full variable domain reads EAGVTQFPSHSVIEKGQTVTLRCDPISGHDNLYWYRRVMGKEIKFLLHFVKESKQDESGMPNNRFLAERTGGTYSTLKVQPAELEDSGVYFCASSQGPRGVYNEQFFGPGTRLTVL.

The CDR3 coding sequence is TGTGCCAGCAGTGAAGGGAAGGGTTGGACTGAAGCTTTCTTT. Translating it yields CASSEGKGWTEAFF. The gene calls are TRBV2 and TRBJ1-1; no clear D. V lost 1 base to trimming and J lost 5 bases, with 11 bases between them. This CDR3 comprises 14 residues. Germline CDR1 is SNHLY and CDR2 is FYNNEI.

J is TRBJ2-3 and V is TRBV29-1, with a possible D match to TRBD2 (6 bases). Germline V lookup: CDR1 SQVTM, CDR2 ANQGSEA. The length of the CDR3 is 13 residues. V was cut by 4 bases and J by 0 bases, with 8 bases left in between. CDR3 coding DNA: TGCAGCGTTGGGGGGGACAGCACAGATACGCAGTATTTT. Translation: CSVGGDSTDTQYF.